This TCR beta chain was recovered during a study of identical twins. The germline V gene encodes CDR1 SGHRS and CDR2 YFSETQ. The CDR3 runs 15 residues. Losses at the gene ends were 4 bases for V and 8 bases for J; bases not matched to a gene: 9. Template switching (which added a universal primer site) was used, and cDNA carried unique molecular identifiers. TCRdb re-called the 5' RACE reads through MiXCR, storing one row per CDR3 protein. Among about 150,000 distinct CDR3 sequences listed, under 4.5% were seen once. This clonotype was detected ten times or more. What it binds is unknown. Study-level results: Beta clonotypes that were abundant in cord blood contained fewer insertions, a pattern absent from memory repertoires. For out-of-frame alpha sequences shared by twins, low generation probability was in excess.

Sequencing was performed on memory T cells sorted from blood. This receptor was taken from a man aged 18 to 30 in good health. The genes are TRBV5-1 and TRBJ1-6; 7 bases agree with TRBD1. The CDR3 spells CASSMDRDRHSPLHF. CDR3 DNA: TGCGCCAGCAGCATGGACCGGGACAGACATTCACCCCTCCACTTT.